The 7 T cell receptor beta chains reported below all come from one sample, sequenced in a study of chemoradiotherapy in HPV16-positive cancers. Generated by immunoSEQ multiplex PCR, the TCRdb table keeps only in-frame clones and is missing some. Of approximately 15,000 clones detected, just under 80% appear once; the ten largest clones hold roughly 9.6%. This sample was taken from a patient who underwent chemoradiotherapy. The receptors were gathered from a human donor with HPV-associated anogenital cancer.

The chain uses TRBV5-1 and TRBJ1-1; D might be TRBD1 (5 bases). V dropped 2 bases and J dropped 3 bases, with 8 bases sitting between them. Germline CDR1 SGHRS, CDR2 YFSETQ. CDR3 length equals 13 residues. The CDR3 region has the DNA TGCGCCAGCAGCTTCGGGGACGACACTGAAGCTTTCTTT. It encodes CASSFGDDTEAFF.

The chain recombines TRBV10-3 with TRBJ2-5, with D perhaps assigned TRBD1 or TRBD2 (5 bases each). Trimming pared 3 bases from V and 3 bases from J, leaving 14 bases between. Per germline, CDR1 ENHRY and CDR2 SYGVKD. The CDR3 length is 15 residues. Here the CDR3 reads CAISDDGARKETQYF. Here the CDR3 DNA reads TGTGCCATCAGTGATGACGGGGCGCGTAAAGAGACCCAGTACTTC.

The CDR3 DNA is TGCAGCGTTGAAGTTCCCAGGGGAGGCCTCCACTTT. Translation gives CSVEVPRGGLHF. This rearrangement joins TRBV29-1 to TRBJ1-6, with a possible D match to TRBD1 (6 bases). The CDR3 length is 12 residues. Trimming removed 1 base at V and 15 bases at J, with 13 bases between. Germline CDR1 is SQVTM and CDR2 is ANQGSEA.

This clone was observed once. This chain uses TRBV29-1 with TRBJ2-7, with 7 bases identical to TRBD1. This CDR3 region has 15 residues. The germline V gene has CDR1 SQVTM and CDR2 ANQGSEA. Trimming at V came to 2 bases and at J to 3 bases, leaving 10 bases not matched to a gene. This CDR3 is CSVERVGQGDYEQYF. The CDR3 nucleotides read TGCAGCGTTGAAAGGGTGGGGCAGGGGGACTACGAGCAGTACTTC.

V and J are TRBV11-3 and TRBJ2-7; D not certain. Between the trimmed V and J ends, which lost 3 bases and 6 bases, there was a span of 12 bases. Per the germline V gene, CDR1 is SGHNT and CDR2 is YENEEA. The CDR3 sequence is 13 residues long. This CDR3 reads CASSLDRAGEQYF. Here the CDR3 DNA reads TGTGCCAGCAGCTTGGATAGGGCTGGCGAGCAGTACTTC.

The chain couples TRBV30 to TRBJ2-7, with 7 bases that match TRBD2. This CDR3 comprises 13 residues. In germline, CDR1 is GTSNPN, CDR2 SVGIG (reference sequence). Trimming removed 0 bases from V and 6 bases from J; junction bases left unmatched: 5. DNA for the CDR3: TGTGCCTGGAGTGTACGGCGGGGGACCGAGCAGTACTTC. This sequence encodes CAWSVRRGTEQYF.

The V call is TRBV5-8, the J call TRBJ1-5; D ambiguous. This CDR3 spans 15 amino acids. V gave up 0 bases and J gave up 3 bases, with 10 bases separating them. Germline loops: CDR1 SGHTS, CDR2 YDEGEE. The CDR3 DNA is TGTGCCAGCAGCTTGGAATTTAGCTTCAATCAGCCCCAGCATTTT. Encoded protein: CASSLEFSFNQPQHF.